What follows describes a single T cell receptor beta chain. The clone's antigen remains unknown. Base qualities are not provided; no much larger clone lies one nucleotide away. The data derive from a study of cytomegalovirus exposure and HLA in healthy donors (dated by TCRdb to the late 2010s). With respect to the entire study: In an earlier analysis of fewer than 750 of the donors, about 260 Gb of sequence data and 100 million or so unique TCR beta sequences from some 170 million T cells were reported. In the later analysis, no new phenotypic data were used to find candidate immune exposures; instead, reliance was placed on TCR beta sequences and their occurrence across donors. Among a few hundred genotyped donors of the cohort, an average of 235,054 unique TCR beta nucleotide sequences were sequenced per donor, roughly a sixth of them non-productive. A later genetic analysis used genome-wide SNP genotypes for about three fifths of the roughly 700 donors, treating that subset as a discovery cohort. Of the approximately 400 genotyped donors, less than 85% were placed in the genetic ancestry cluster associated with self-reported Caucasian donors. HLA typing covered class I and class II loci at four-digit resolution. A later analysis re-analyzed previously published TCR beta repertoires from 500 to 700 donors and added high-resolution HLA genotyping to study TCR occurrence patterns. About five DR-DQ haplotypes were handled as single units for association and clustering, since linkage in the cohort was strong. Typing coverage differed by locus: A, B, C, DRB1 and DQB1 were typed in about 620-640 donors, DQA1 in 500 to 550, DPA1 in 600 to 610, and DPB1 in approximately 450. Along with the roughly 710-subject first cohort, a separate validation cohort of around 120 different subjects was used. The study aimed to test whether cataloging public T cell receptors could reveal signatures of past pathogen exposure. All discovery cohort repertoires had been generated on a single sequencing platform. Donor age, sex, ethnicity and CMV serostatus were compiled together with the repertoire data. The study used immunosequencing to profile the T cell repertoires of 600 to 850 subjects and linked those repertoires to cytomegalovirus serostatus. About 320 gigabases of sequencing data and roughly 90 million unique TCR sequences were included in an early release covering roughly 600 HLA-typed donors. To decide whether each TCR beta V gene segment behaved as functional or pseudogenic, an earlier analysis of 587 of the donors relied on high-throughput TCR beta sequencing. To predict cytomegalovirus infection status, the study combined high-throughput TCR immunosequencing, statistical association of individual TCRs with disease status, and machine learning. Overall study results and their limits: In vitro tests confirmed that a few of the cytomegalovirus-associated TCR beta chains recognize cytomegalovirus antigens. Correlated functional status among segregating V segments might be attributable to linkage disequilibrium, but an unknown experimental factor could not be ruled out. In the study, some 160 TCR beta chains were listed as associated with cytomegalovirus. A later analysis found that most CMV-associated TCR beta chains appeared HLA-restricted, with HLA associations seemingly driven largely by CMV exposure. At a false discovery rate of 0.05, a later analysis linked under 20,000 TCR beta sequences to specific HLA alleles. In both the original and validation cohorts, the classifier was reported to diagnose cytomegalovirus status with high specificity and sensitivity. Only TCR beta chains were sequenced in this cohort, and the absence of alpha or paired-chain data limited detectable features. HLA typing was unavailable for some donors at each locus, so association tests used only the typed subset. Some IMGT-functional V segments, including TRBV6-2 and TRBV6-3, could not be told apart with the 87-base-pair reads, so those segments were excluded. While some public TCRs were present in many individuals, most TCR sequences turned up only very rarely across donors. The only immune exposure information available for the cohort was CMV serostatus. In a later analysis, TCR association rates were found to vary across HLA loci, with the most associated TCRs seen for DRB1 alleles and the fewest for HLA-C alleles. When HLA alleles, especially DR and DQ, strongly co-occurred, attributing TCR associations to individual alleles was difficult. In an earlier analysis of approximately 600 of the donors, most TCR beta V segments were observed in productive rearrangements about 87% or about 30% of the time, broadly matching IMGT annotations. A further reported finding was that TCR beta sequences accurately predicted the HLA-A and HLA-B alleles for most subjects in the first cohort. In a later analysis, HLA-associated TCR beta chains were found to be more clonally expanded and to have lower generation probabilities than equally common non-associated chains. Because counts were too low, seventeen rarely observed V segments, including chromosome 9 orphons, were excluded from the earlier analysis of several hundred of the donors. A cluster of highly shared sequence variants was judged likely to be a technical artifact of the sequencing pipeline. In a later analysis, several top co-occurrence clusters were reported to appear linked to parvovirus B19, influenza, CMV and Epstein-Barr virus. According to a later genetic analysis, donors in an Asian-associated ancestry cluster had fewer N-insertions in productive TCRs than the roughly 660-donor mean. The authors suggested that the approach could potentially be generalized to other disease states and immunological phenotypes. Sequencing depth was assumed to be roughly uniform across donors in the presence/absence analyses, though that assumption may not hold. A later genetic analysis associated a missense DCLRE1C variant with V-gene and J-gene trimming of TCR beta chains, and an independent cohort replicated the association.

The cohort was made up of 500 to 800 healthy bone marrow donors. Cohort members were all nominally healthy when sampled, although unrecorded immune exposures were likely present. The donor was CMV seropositive and was included in the group of around 300 seropositive cohort members. A peripheral blood sample was provided by each donor, and peripheral blood mononuclear cells were used for TCR beta sequencing. The Qiagen DNeasy Blood Extraction Kit was used to extract genomic DNA from the blood cell samples. The receptor library was made with the immunoSEQ multiplex PCR assay. For the multiplex PCR, a mixture combining 60 forward primers for TCR Vbeta segments and 13 reverse primers for TCR Jbeta segments was used. A multiplex PCR assay on genomic DNA amplified the CDR3 region of rearranged TCR beta genes. The Illumina HiSeq System was used to sequence the amplified TCR beta libraries as 87-base-pair reads. The original methods were these. A later analysis tallied 70 million to 100 million unique TCR beta chains across the 666 repertoires, and about 12 million of those chains were shared by two or more donors. Raw reads were error-corrected and collapsed into unique sequences with a nearest-neighbor algorithm that merged closely related sequences to remove PCR and sequencing errors. Alignment of CDR3 sequences to IMGT reference sequences was used to assign V, D and J gene segments. Each retained sequence needed at least a six-nucleotide match to both a V gene segment and a J gene segment. Rearrangements were classified as productive when the CDR3 lacked stop codons and remained in frame with V and J, and all other rearrangements were classified as non-productive. CDR3 was defined by IMGT convention, running from the second conserved V-encoded cysteine to the conserved J-encoded phenylalanine. Sequences without an unambiguous match to a single V gene segment were excluded from the earlier analysis of about 640 of the donors. An earlier analysis of 587 of the donors called V segments functional above 56.7% productive rearrangements and segregating when the between-donor standard deviation exceeded 5%. To diagnose cytomegalovirus status from the catalog of TCR beta chain sequences, a statistical classification framework was built. In a later analysis, V and J genes were assigned by comparing TCR nucleotide sequences against IMGT/GENE-DB human TR gene sequences. Using the TCRdist pipeline, a later analysis assigned CDR3 sequences along with most-parsimonious VDJ recombination scenarios. A later analysis defined each TCR beta chain by its CDR3 amino acid sequence plus V-gene family, and excluded reads lacking a unique V-gene family. As a way to deal with suspected cross-contamination and a sequencing artifact, a later analysis dropped under 600 nucleotide sequences that were highly shared and had low generation probability. In a later analysis, a clonal expansion index for each public chain was calculated from normalized within-repertoire ranks of inferred template counts. A later analysis computed generation probabilities with a VDJ recombination model fitted to out-of-frame rearrangements, and checked the results against IGoR. A later analysis scored TCR-TCR, TCR-HLA and TCR-CMV co-occurrence with hypergeometric tests, applying a repertoire-size bias correction to TCR pairs. In a later analysis, false discovery rates were estimated by permuting HLA or CMV assignments 20 times. In a later analysis, co-occurring TCRs were grouped using DBSCAN, with TCRdist sequence similarity added in when clustering inside HLA-allele-positive subsets. Co-occurrence clustering excluded repertoires with fewer than 30,000 or more than 120,000 public chains, plus five with anomalous nucleotide sharing. In TCRdb, the immuneACCESS table is reduced to in-frame sequences with V and J assigned. These tables do not hold every clone; where another copy was compared, an unresolved V gene accounts for under half, and the others remain unexplained. That table gives V, J and clone size, and the DNA gave D and trimming. Present in this sample are 90,000 to 120,000 clones, less than 85% of which were seen just once. Jointly, the top ten make up less than 15% of the sample.

Trimmed from V: 3 bases; trimmed from J: 7 bases; junction bases lacking a gene match: 10. The cysteine opens and the phenylalanine closes a CDR3 of 15 amino acids. Only the CDR3 part of the read is kept: 45 bases, read in frame from the first base. CDR1 and CDR2, per the germline V gene, are SGDLS and YYNGEE. The receptor was isolated from a woman aged 40 to 50 in good health and CMV-seropositive. The sample was PBMCs. The V gene is TRBV9 and the J gene is TRBJ2-1; TRBD1 lines up with 7 middle nucleotides. The sequenced DNA: TGTGCCAGCAGCGCTTCCCCCGGGACAGTTAATGAGCAGTTCTTC. It is translated as CASSASPGTVNEQFF.